The entry below gives a single T cell receptor (beta chain) sequence along with its context. The antigen it binds to is not known. Base qualities are not recorded, but no much larger clone differs from it by a single base. The data originate from a study of blood T cell repertoires in COVID-19 (dated by TCRdb to 2018 to 2021). Some background on the complete study: Collaborator samples came from the United States, Italy and Spain and covered acute and convalescent phases of COVID-19. Nearly every sample came with metadata listing a de-identified subject ID, COVID-19 status, age in years and sex. Where available, HLA class I and class II types were obtained from metadata supplied by the sample provider rather than from assay-based typing. Deeply sampled blood TCRbeta repertoires from subjects exposed to, actively infected with, or recovered from COVID-19 were included in the dataset. A freely available public database, intended as a resource for researchers studying the immune response to SARS-CoV-2, is where the repertoires were released. Samples came from the ongoing ImmuneRACE study (first 160 participants) plus 1,254 subjects from 6 global collaborators. The prospective study material was composed of cDNA or gDNA derived from T cells, B-cell-depleted T cells, or PBMCs.

Each collaborating institution followed its own protocols to collect whole blood in K2EDTA tubes. For TCRbeta analysis, collaborators shipped samples as frozen whole blood, isolated PBMCs, or DNA extracted from either of those sample types. The immunoSEQ Assay, a bias-controlled multiplex PCR, was used to amplify TCRbeta CDR3 regions from genomic DNA. The original pipeline was this. Nucleated cell counts per sample were estimated from amplification of reference gene primers within the assay. To quantify the absolute abundance of each unique TCRbeta CDR3 rearrangement, sequence reads were collapsed and filtered. For each sample, productive Simpson clonality was calculated by taking the square root of Simpson's diversity index across productive rearrangements. The source is immuneACCESS, and TCRdb retained only in-frame sequences with V and J called. Part of the clones is not carried over; for the studies checked, unresolved V genes explain less than half of this, and the remainder is unexplained. The DNA gave D and trimming, while V, J and clone size come from that table. This sample comprises 200,000 or so clones, about 80% of them detected only once. The leading ten clones occupy about 6.9% of the sample.

Here is what the overall study found, with its caveats: How much clinical and demographic metadata was included differed by source and by participant, and the metadata was provided uncurated.

The CDR3 has 15 amino acids, counting the end cysteine and phenylalanine. The CDR3 DNA has 45 bases and is translated from base 1. V and J are trimmed by 0 bases and 4 bases, and the gene matches miss 6 bases of the junction. The germline V gene yields SGHRS for CDR1 and YFSETQ for CDR2. Recombination joined TRBV5-1 with TRBJ1-1, with TRBD1 matching 7 junction bases. The sequenced material came from peripheral blood. The receptor was isolated from a human donor with acute or convalescent COVID-19. The donor label of this sample is uncertain. The CDR3 reads as follows: CASSLGTGVITEAFF. The DNA reads TGCGCCAGCAGCTTGGGTACAGGGGTTATCACTGAAGCTTTCTTT.